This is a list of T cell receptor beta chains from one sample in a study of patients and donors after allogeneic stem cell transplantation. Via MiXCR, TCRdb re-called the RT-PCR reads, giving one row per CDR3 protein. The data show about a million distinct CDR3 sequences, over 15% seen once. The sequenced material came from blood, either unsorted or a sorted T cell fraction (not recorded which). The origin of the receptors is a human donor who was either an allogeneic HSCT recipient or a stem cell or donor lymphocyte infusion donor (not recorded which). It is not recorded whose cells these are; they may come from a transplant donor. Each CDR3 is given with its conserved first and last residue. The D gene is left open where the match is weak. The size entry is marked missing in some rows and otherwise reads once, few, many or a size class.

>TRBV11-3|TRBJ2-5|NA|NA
TGTGCCAGCAGCCCCCAATGGCGTGGGGAGACCCAGTACTTC
CASSPQWRGETQYF
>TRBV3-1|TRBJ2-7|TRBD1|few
TGTGCCAGCAGCCCCCGACAGGGGCCTACCCACGAGCAGTACTTC
CASSPRQGPTHEQYF
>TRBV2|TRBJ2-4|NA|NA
TGTGCCAGCACCTACCGGTCCAGTTTAGCCAAAAACATTCAGTACTTC
CASTYRSSLAKNIQYF
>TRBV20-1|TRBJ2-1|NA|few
TGCAGTGCTAGAGATCGGAGCCAGAGCGATGAGCAGTTCTTC
CSARDRSQSDEQFF
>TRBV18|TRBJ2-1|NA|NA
TGTGCCAGCTCACGGTACGGGAGAGAGTACAATGAGCAGTTCTTC
CASSRYGREYNEQFF
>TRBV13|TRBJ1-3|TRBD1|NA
TGTGCCAGCAGCTTAAGGGTCGACAGGGTCATCTCTGGAAACACCATATATTTT
CASSLRVDRVISGNTIYF
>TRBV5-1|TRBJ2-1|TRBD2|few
TGCGCCAGCAGCGTCGGGACTAGCGGGATTCGAAATGAGCAGTTCTTC
CASSVGTSGIRNEQFF
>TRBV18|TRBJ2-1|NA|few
TGTGCCAGCTCACCTTTGGGGTACCGTGGCGATGAGCAGTTCTTC
CASSPLGYRGDEQFF
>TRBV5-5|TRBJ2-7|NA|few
TGTGCCAGCAGCTTTTTACAGGGTGGGTACGAGCAGTACTTC
CASSFLQGGYEQYF
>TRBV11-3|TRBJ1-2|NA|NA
TGTGCCAGCAGCTTAGCAACGGCGGGACAACAGGACTATGGCTACACCTTC
CASSLATAGQQDYGYTF
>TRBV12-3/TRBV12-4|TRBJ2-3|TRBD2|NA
TGTGCCAGCAGCCCCCGCAGCGGGAGTGGCACAGATACGCAGTATTTT
CASSPRSGSGTDTQYF
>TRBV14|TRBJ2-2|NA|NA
TGTGCCAGCAGCCACAGGGTGAGGAGGAACACCGGGGAGCTGTTTTTT
CASSHRVRRNTGELFF
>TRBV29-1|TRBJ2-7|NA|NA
TGCAGCGTTGTGGGGGATCGGTACGAGCAGTACTTC
CSVVGDRYEQYF
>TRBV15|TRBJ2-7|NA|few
TGTGCCACCAGCAGAGGGTTTACGGGAACCTACGAGCAGTACTTC
CATSRGFTGTYEQYF
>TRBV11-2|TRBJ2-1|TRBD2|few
TGTGCCAGCAGTCAAGGGAGGGCCTCTTACAATGAGCAGTTCTTC
CASSQGRASYNEQFF
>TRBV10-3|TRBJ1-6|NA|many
TGTGCCATCAGCCCGAGGCAGGACAATTCACCCCTCCACTTT
CAISPRQDNSPLHF
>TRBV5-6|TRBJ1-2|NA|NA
TGTGCCAGCAGTTCTGGACGGGCCCCCTATGGCTACACCTTC
CASSSGRAPYGYTF
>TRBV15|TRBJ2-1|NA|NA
TGTGCCACCAGCGATGGGGGTGATGAGCAGTTCTTC
CATSDGGDEQFF
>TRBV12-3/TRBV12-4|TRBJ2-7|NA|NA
TGTGCCAGCAGTCCTCTAGCGTGGGGCCACCACGAGCAGTACTTC
CASSPLAWGHHEQYF
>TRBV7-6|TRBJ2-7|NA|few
TGTGCCAGCAGCTCGGGACCAACATTCTACGAGCAGTACTTC
CASSSGPTFYEQYF
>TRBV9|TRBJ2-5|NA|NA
TGTGCCAGCAGCGTAGGAGACGGAGGAGAGACCCAGTACTTC
CASSVGDGGETQYF
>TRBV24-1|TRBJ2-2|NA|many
TGTGCCACCAGTGATTTTCCGGGTCCGAACACCGGGGAGCTGTTTTTT
CATSDFPGPNTGELFF
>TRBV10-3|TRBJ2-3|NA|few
TGTGCCATCAGTGAAACTTCAGCCGGAGATACGCAGTATTTT
CAISETSAGDTQYF
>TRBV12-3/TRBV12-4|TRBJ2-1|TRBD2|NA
TGTGCCAGCAGTTTCCTGAGCGGGGGCCTTTCCTACAATGAGCAGTTCTTC
CASSFLSGGLSYNEQFF
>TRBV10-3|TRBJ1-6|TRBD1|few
TGTGCCATCAGTGAGACAGGGGGCTCTTATAATTCACCCCTCCACTTT
CAISETGGSYNSPLHF
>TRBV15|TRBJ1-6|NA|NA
TGTGCCACCAGCAGAGTTGGCGGTTCACCCCTCCACTTT
CATSRVGGSPLHF
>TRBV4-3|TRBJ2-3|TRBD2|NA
TGCGCCAGCAGCCAAGGGTTTACGGAGCGGGGGGGCCAGGTAGATACGCAGTATTTT
CASSQGFTERGGQVDTQYF
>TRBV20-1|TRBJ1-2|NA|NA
TGCAGTGCCCCTACATGGGGCTATGGCTACACCTTC
CSAPTWGYGYTF
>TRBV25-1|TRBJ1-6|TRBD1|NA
TGTGCCAGCAGAGCCAATACGGGACAGAATAATTCACCCCTCCACTTT
CASRANTGQNNSPLHF
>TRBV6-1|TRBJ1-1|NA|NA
TGTGCCAGCAGCCCACACTGGATCACTGAAGCTTTCTTT
CASSPHWITEAFF
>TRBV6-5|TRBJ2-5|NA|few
TGTGCCAGCAGTTCGGGACGTTTGGAAGAGACCCAGTACTTC
CASSSGRLEETQYF
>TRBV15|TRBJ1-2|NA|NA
TGTGCCACCAGCAGAGATAGGGGGGGAGTCTACTATGGCTACACCTTC
CATSRDRGGVYYGYTF
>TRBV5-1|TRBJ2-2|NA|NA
TGCGCCAGCAGCTTGGACAGGGTCAATCCCGGGGAGCTGTTTTTT
CASSLDRVNPGELFF
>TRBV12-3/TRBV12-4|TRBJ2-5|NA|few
TGTGCCAGCAGTCGCCGGGACTGGATCTACTTC
CASSRRDWIYF
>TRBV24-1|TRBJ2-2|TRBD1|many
TGTGCCACCAGTGAAGCGACAGGGCCAGGGGAGCTGTTTTTT
CATSEATGPGELFF
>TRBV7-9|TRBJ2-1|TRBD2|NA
TGTGCCAGCAGACTCATAGGACTAGCCGATAATGAGCAGTTCTTC
CASRLIGLADNEQFF
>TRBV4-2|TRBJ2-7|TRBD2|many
TGTGCCAGCAGCCAAGACATCCTAGCGGTCGGTGAGCAGTACTTC
CASSQDILAVGEQYF
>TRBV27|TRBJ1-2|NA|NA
TGTGCCAGCACCCCCGAGGGGGGCTACTATGGCTACACCTTC
CASTPEGGYYGYTF
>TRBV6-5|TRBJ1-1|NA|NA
TGTGCCAGCAGTTACTCGAAGTATAAAAGAAACACTGAAGCTTTCTTT
CASSYSKYKRNTEAFF
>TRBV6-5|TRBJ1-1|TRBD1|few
TGTGCCAGCAGGGGGGGAGGGGGCGAGGCTTTCTTT
CASRGGGGEAFF
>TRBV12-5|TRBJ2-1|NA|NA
TGTGCTAGTGGTTTACCCCCTAGTTACAATGAGCAGTTCTTC
CASGLPPSYNEQFF
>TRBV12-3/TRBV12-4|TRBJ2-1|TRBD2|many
TGTGCCAGCAGGCTATACAAGGCGGGAGGGATGCATGAGCAGTTCTTC
CASRLYKAGGMHEQFF
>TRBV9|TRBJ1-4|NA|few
TGTGCCAGCAGCCCAGGGAATGAAAAACTGTTTTTT
CASSPGNEKLFF
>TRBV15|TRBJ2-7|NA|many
TGTGCCACCAGCAGTACCGGGACTGGGGCCTACGAGCAGTACTTC
CATSSTGTGAYEQYF
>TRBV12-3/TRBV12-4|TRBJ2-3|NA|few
TGTGCCAGCACGGACAAGAACTCAGATACGCAGTATTTT
CASTDKNSDTQYF
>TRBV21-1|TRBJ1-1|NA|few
TGTGCCAGCAACCCCAATAGGGAGGTTATGAACACTGAAGCTTTCTTT
CASNPNREVMNTEAFF
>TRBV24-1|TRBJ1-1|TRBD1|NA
TGTGCCACCAGTGGAGGGGGCGGTGGCACTGAAGCTTTCTTT
CATSGGGGGTEAFF